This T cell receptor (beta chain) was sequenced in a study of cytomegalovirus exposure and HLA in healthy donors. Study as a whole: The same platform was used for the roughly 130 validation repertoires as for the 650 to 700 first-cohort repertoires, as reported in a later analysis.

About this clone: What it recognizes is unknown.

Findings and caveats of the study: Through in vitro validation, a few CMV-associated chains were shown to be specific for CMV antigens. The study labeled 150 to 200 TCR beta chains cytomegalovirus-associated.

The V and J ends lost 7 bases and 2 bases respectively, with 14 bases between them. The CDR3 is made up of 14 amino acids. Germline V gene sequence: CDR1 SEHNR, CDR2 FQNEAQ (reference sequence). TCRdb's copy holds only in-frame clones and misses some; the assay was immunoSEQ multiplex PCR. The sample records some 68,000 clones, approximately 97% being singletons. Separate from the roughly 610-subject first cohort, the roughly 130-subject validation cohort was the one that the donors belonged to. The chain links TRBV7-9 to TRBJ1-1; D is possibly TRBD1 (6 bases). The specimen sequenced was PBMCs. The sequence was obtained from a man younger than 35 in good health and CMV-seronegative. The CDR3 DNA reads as TGTGCCAGCATCCAAAAAGGGACAAACACTGAAGCTTTCTTT. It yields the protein CASIQKGTNTEAFF.